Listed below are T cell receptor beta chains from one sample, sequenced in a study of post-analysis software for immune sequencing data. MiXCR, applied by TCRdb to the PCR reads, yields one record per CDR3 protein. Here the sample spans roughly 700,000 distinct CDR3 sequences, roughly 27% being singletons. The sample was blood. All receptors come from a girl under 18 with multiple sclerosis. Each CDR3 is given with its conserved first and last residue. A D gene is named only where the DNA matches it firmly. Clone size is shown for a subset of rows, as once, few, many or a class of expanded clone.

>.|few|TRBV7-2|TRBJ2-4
TGTGCCAGCAGCCCCCCGGGGTCGGGGGTAAACATTCAGTACTTC
CASSPPGSGVNIQYF
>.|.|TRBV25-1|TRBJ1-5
TGTGCCAGCAGTGATTCTAGGACCCCGTTAACCCAGCCCCAGCATTTT
CASSDSRTPLTQPQHF
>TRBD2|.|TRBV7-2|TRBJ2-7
TGTGCCAGCAGCTTAGGGCCCGGGGGGGTGGGTTACGAGCAGTACTTC
CASSLGPGGVGYEQYF
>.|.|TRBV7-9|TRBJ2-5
TGTGCCAGCAGCTTGTTTATGGGCCTGGAGACCCAGTACTTC
CASSLFMGLETQYF
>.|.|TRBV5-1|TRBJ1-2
TGCGCCAGCAGCTCATCCGGGACTAACTATGGCTACACCTTC
CASSSSGTNYGYTF
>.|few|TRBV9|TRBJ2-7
TGTGCCAGCAGCGTCGCCACACCCGCGGACTCGAGCTCCTACGAGCAGTACTTC
CASSVATPADSSSYEQYF
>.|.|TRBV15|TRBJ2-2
TGTGCCACCAGCAGAGATAGGATTGCCACCGGGGAGCTGTTTTTT
CATSRDRIATGELFF
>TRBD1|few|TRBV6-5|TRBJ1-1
TGTGCCAGCAGTTCATACAGGGGGCTCGCCACTGAAGCTTTCTTT
CASSSYRGLATEAFF
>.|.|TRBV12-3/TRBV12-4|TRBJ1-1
TGTGCCAGCAGTGATCGGGGTAGTGAAGCTTTCTTT
CASSDRGSEAFF
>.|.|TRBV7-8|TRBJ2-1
TGTGCCAGCAGCTTAGCGTTGGGGGCTAATGAGCAGTTCTTC
CASSLALGANEQFF
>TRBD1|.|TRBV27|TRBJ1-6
TGTGCCAGCAGCGGGGGACAGGGGTCGAATTCACCCCTCCACTTT
CASSGGQGSNSPLHF
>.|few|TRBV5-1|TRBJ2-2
TGCGCCAGCAGCCCGGCGGTCACCGGGGAGCTGTTTTTT
CASSPAVTGELFF
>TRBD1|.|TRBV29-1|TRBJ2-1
TGCAGCACTAGACAGGGGGGAGGCAATGAGCAGTTCTTC
CSTRQGGGNEQFF
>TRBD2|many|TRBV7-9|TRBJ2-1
TGTGCCAGCAGCTTTTCTAGCGGGAGTTCCTACAATGAGCAGTTCTTC
CASSFSSGSSYNEQFF